This entry lists 3 T cell receptor beta chains sequenced from one sample in a study of OX40 agonist ivuxolimab in advanced cancers. Profiled with immunoSEQ multiplex PCR; TCRdb holds only in-frame clones, not every one. The repertoire holds tens of thousands of clones, roughly 92% seen once, with about 2.8% in the top ten. The sample consisted of CD4+ or CD8+ T cells sorted from blood, taken in a trial of the OX40 agonist ivuxolimab. The receptors here all came from an adult with an advanced solid tumor such as melanoma, head and neck, liver or kidney cancer.

This chain connects TRBV7-9 to TRBJ2-2, with TRBD2 matching 13 bases. Germline trimming cut 3 bases from V and 6 bases from J; bases unmatched to any gene: 4. Germline V gene lookup returns CDR1 SEHNR and CDR2 FQNEAQ (reference sequence). The CDR3 runs 16 residues. This CDR3 reads CASSFLLAGGSGELFF. The CDR3 DNA reads as TGTGCCAGCAGCTTCCTACTAGCGGGAGGGTCCGGGGAGCTGTTTTTT.

CDR3 DNA: TGCGCCAGCAGCCAACCGACCCGGGGTAGCATGGACGAGCAGTACTTC. Its protein is CASSQPTRGSMDEQYF. The rearrangement uses TRBV4-1 and TRBJ2-7; D perhaps matches TRBD2 (5 bases). The germline gives CDR1 MGHRA, CDR2 YSYEKL. CDR3 length: 16 residues. The V end lost 2 bases, the J end lost 5 bases, and 19 bases lay between the germline ends.

This clone was detected only a few times. The chain joins TRBV28 to TRBJ1-3; D might be TRBD1 (5 bases). Germline lookup yields CDR1 MDHEN and CDR2 SYDVKM. V lost 3 bases and J 1 base, leaving 7 bases between the germline ends. The CDR3 runs to 14 residues. The CDR3 DNA is TGTGCCAGCAGTTTGTCAGGGTCTGGAAACACCATATATTTT. This sequence encodes CASSLSGSGNTIYF.